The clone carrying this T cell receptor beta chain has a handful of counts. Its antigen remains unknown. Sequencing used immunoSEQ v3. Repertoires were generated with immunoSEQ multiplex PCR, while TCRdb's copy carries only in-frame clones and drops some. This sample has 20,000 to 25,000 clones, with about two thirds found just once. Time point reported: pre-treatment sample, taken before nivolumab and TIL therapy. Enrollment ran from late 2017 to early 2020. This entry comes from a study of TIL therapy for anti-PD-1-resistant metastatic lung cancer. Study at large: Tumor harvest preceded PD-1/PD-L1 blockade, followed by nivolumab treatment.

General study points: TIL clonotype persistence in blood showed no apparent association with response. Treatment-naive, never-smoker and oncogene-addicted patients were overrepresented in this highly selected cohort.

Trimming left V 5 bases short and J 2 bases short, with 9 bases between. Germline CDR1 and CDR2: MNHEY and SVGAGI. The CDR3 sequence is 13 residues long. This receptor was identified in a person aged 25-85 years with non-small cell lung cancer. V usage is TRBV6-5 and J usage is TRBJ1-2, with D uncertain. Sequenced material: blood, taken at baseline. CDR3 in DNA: TGTGCCAGCAGTAAGGATTACAACTATGGCTACACCTTC. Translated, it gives CASSKDYNYGYTF.